The sequence of this T cell receptor (beta chain) was determined in a study of neurological immune-mediated disorders. The CDR3 has 14 residues. In germline, CDR1 is SGHRS, CDR2 YFSETQ. With 1 base removed from V and 5 bases from J, the gap between germline ends came to 12 bases. TCRdb itself ran the 5' RACE reads through MiXCR, one entry per CDR3 protein. The sample carries approximately 66,000 distinct CDR3 sequences, less than 5.5% recorded once. This clonotype was seen many times. Sequenced material: PBMCs. This sequence originates from a man aged 25 to 40 with multiple sclerosis. The chain uses TRBV5-1 and TRBJ1-1; tentative D call: TRBD1 (5 bases). CDR3 in amino acids: CASSLLGGETEAFF. In DNA, the CDR3 is TGCGCCAGCAGCTTGCTCGGGGGGGAGACTGAAGCTTTCTTT.